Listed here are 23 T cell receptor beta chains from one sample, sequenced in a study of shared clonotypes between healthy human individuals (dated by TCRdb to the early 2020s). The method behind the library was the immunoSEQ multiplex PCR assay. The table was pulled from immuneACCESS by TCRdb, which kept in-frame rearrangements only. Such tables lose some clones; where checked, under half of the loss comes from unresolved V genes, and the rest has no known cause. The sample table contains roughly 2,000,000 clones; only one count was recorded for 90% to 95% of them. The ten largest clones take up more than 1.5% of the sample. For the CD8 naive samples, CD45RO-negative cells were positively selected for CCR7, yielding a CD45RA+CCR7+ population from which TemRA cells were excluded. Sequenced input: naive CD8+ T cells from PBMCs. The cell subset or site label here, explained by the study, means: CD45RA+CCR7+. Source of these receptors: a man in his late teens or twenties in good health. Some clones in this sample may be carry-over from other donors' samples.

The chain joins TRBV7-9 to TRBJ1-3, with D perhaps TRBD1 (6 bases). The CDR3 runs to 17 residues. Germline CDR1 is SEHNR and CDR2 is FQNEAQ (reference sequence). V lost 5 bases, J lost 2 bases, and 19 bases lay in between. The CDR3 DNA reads TGTGCCAGCAGCGCCATAACCGGGACATCGACTGGAAACACCATATATTTT. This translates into CASSAITGTSTGNTIYF.

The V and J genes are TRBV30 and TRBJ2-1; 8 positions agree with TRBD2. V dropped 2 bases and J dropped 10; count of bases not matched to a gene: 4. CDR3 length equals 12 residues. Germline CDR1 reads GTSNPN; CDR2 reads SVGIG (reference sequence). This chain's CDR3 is CAWSTTGGEQFF. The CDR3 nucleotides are TGTGCCTGGAGTACCACGGGAGGGGAGCAGTTCTTC.

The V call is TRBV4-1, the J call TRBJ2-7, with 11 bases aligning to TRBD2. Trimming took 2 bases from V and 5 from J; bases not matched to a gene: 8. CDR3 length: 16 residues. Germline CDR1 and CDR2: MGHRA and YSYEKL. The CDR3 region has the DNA TGCGCCAGCAGCCAAAGAATAGCGGGAGGGCCCCACGAGCAGTACTTC. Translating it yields CASSQRIAGGPHEQYF.

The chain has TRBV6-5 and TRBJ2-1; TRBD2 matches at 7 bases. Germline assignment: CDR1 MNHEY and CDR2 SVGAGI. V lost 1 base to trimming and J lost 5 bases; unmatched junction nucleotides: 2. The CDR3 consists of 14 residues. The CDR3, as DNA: TGTGCCAGCAGTTACTTCGGGGGGAACAATGAGCAGTTCTTC. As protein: CASSYFGGNNEQFF.

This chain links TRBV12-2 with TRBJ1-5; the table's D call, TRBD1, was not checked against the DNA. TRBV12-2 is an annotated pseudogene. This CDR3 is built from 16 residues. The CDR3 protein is CASRPYRYRGSWPQHF. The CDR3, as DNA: TGTGCAAGTCGCCCTTACCGTTACAGGGGATCATGGCCCCAGCATTTT.

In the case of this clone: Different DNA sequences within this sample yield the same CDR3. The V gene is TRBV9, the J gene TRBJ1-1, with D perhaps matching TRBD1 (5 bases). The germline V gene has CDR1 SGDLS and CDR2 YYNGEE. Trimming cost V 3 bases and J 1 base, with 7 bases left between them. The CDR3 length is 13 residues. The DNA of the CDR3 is TGTGCCAGCAGCGCCCAGGGGAACACTGAAGCTTTCTTT. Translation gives CASSAQGNTEAFF.

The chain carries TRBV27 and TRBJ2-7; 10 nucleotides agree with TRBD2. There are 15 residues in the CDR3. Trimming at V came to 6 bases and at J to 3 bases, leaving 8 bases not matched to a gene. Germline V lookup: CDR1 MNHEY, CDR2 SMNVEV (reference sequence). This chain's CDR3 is CASSLLGTSDYEQYF. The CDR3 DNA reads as TGTGCCAGCAGCCTATTAGGGACTAGCGACTACGAGCAGTACTTC.

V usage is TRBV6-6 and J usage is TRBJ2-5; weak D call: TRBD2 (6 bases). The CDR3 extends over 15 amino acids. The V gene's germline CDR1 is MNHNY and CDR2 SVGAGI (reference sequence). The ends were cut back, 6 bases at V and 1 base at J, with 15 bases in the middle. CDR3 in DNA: TGTGCCAGCAGCCAAAAGGGAGGTTTCCAAGAGACCCAGTACTTC. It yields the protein CASSQKGGFQETQYF.

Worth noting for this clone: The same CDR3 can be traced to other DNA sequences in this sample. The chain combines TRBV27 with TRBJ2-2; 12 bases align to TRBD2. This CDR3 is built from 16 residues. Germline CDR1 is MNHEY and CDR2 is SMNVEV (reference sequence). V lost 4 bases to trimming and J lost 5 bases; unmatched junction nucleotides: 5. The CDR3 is CASSSPTSGRTGELFF. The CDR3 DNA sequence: TGTGCCAGCAGTTCCCCGACTAGCGGGAGAACCGGGGAGCTGTTTTTT.

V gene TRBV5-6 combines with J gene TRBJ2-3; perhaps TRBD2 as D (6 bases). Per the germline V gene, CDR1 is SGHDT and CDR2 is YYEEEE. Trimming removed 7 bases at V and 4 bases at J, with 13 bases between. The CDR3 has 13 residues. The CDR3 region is CASAESGADTQYF. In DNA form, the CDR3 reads TGTGCCAGCGCAGAGTCGGGAGCAGATACGCAGTATTTT.

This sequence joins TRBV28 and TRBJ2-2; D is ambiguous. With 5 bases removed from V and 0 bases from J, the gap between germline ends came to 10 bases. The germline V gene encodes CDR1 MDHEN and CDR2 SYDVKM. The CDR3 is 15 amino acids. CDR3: CASSTAHANTGELFF. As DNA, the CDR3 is TGTGCCAGCAGTACGGCGCACGCGAACACCGGGGAGCTGTTTTTT. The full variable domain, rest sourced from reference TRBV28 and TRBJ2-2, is DVKVTQSSRYLVKRTGEKVFLECVQDMDHENMFWYRQDPGLGLRLIYFSYDVKMKEKGDIPEGYSVSREKKERFSLILESASTNQTSMYLCASSTAHANTGELFFGEGSRLTVL.

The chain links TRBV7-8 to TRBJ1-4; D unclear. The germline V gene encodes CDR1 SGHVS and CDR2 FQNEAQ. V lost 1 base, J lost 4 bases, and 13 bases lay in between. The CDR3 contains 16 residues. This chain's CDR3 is CASSLGYERFNEKLFF. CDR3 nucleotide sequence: TGTGCCAGCAGCTTAGGATATGAAAGATTTAATGAAAAACTGTTTTTT.

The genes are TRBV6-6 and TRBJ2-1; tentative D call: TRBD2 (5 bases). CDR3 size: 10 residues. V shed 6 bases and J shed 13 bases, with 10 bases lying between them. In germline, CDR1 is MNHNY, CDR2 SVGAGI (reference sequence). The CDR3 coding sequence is TGTGCCAGCAGGGCCGGGATTCAGTTCTTC. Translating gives CASRAGIQFF.

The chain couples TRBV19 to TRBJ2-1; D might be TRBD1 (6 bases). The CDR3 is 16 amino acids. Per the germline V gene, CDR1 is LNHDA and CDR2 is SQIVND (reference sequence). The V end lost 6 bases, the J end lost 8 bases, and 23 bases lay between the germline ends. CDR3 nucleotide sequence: TGTGCCAGTAGCAAACTCCGGGACACCCAGAGTCATGAGCAGTTCTTC. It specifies CASSKLRDTQSHEQFF.

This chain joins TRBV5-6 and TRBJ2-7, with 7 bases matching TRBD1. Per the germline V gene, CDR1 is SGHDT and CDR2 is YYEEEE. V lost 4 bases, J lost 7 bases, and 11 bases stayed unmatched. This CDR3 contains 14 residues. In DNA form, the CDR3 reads TGTGCCAGCAGCGCGAGCACAGGGGTCGGGGAGCAGTACTTC. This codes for CASSASTGVGEQYF.

The DNA of the CDR3 is TGTGCCAGCAGCGTAAGCGGAGGGGCCTTGAATGAGCAGTTCTTC. This codes for CASSVSGGALNEQFF. The chain uses TRBV9 and TRBJ2-1, with a weak D call TRBD2 (6 bases). V was pared by 1 base and J by 7 bases, with 15 bases between. From germline, CDR1 is SGDLS and CDR2 YYNGEE. The CDR3 has 15 residues.

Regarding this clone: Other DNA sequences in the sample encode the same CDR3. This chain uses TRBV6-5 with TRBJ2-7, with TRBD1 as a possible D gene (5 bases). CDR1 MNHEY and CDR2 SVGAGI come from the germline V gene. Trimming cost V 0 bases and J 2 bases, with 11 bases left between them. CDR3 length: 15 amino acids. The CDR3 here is CASSYSEGAPYEQYF. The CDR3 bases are TGTGCCAGCAGTTACTCAGAAGGGGCCCCCTACGAGCAGTACTTC.

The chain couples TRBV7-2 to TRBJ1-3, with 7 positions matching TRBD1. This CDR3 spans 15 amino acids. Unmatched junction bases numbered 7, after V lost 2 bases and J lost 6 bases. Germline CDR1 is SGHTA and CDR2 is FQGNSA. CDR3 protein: CASSLRKGTENTIYF. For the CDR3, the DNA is TGTGCCAGCAGCTTACGAAAGGGGACAGAAAACACCATATATTTT.

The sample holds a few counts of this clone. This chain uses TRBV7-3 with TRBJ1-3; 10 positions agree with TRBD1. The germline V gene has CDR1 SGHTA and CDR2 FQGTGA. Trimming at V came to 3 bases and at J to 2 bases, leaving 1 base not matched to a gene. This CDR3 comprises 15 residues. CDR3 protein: CASSFGQGAGNTIYF. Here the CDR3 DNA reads TGTGCCAGCAGCTTTGGACAGGGGGCTGGAAACACCATATATTTT.

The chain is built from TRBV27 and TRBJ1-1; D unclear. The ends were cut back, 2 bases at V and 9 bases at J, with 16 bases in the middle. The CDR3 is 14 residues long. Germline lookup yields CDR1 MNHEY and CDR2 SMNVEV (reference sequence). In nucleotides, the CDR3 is TGTGCCAGCAGTTTAACCTCCGGGTCTGGTCAAGCTTTCTTT. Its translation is CASSLTSGSGQAFF.

In nucleotides, the CDR3 is TGTGCCAGCAACCTAGGTAGGGATAGCAATCAGCCCCAGCATTTT. Translating it yields CASNLGRDSNQPQHF. The J gene is TRBJ1-5, the V gene TRBV2; D gene ambiguous. The V gene's germline CDR1 is SNHLY and CDR2 FYNNEI. Trimming removed 7 bases at V and 0 bases at J, with 13 bases between. The CDR3 has 15 amino acids.

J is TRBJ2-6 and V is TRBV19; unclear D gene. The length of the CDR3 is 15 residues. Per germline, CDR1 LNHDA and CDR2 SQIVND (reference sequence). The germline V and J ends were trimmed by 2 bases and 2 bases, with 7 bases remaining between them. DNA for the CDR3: TGTGCCAGTAGTATAAAGGGTCCTGGGGCCAACGTCCTGACTTTC. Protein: CASSIKGPGANVLTF.

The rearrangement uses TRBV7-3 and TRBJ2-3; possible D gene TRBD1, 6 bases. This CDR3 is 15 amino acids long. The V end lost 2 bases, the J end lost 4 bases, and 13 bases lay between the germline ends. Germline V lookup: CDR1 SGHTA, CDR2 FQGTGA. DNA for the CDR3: TGTGCCAGCAGCTTAGACCCAGGGGATTCAGATACGCAGTATTTT. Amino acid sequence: CASSLDPGDSDTQYF.